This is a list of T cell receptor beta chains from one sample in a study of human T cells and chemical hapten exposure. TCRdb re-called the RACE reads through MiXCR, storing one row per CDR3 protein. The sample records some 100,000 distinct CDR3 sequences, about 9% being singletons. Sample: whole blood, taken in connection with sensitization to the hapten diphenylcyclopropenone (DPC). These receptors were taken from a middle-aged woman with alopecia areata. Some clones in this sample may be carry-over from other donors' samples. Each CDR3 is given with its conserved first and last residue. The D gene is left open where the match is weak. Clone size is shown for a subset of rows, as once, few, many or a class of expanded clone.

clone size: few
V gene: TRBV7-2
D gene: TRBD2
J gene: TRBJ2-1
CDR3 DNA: TGTGCCAGCAGCTTAGCTGCTAGCGGGAGGGCCGTCGGTGAGCAGTTCTTC
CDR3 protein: CASSLAASGRAVGEQFF

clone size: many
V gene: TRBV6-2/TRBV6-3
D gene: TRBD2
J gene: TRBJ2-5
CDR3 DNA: TGTGCCAGCAGGATAGCGGGAGTCCTCGGAGAGACCCAGTACTTC
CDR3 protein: CASRIAGVLGETQYF

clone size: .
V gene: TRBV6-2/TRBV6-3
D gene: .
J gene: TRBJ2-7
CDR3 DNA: TGTGCCAGCAGTATCCGTGGGGGCGAGCAGTACTTC
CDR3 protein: CASSIRGGEQYF

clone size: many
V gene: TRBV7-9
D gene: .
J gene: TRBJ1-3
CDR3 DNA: TGTGCCAGCAGCTACGGACGGACCTCTGGAAACACCATATATTTT
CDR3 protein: CASSYGRTSGNTIYF

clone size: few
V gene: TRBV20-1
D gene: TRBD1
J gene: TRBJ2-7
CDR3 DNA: TGCAGTGCTTCCAGGGACAGGGGGTATGGGTCCTACGAGCAGTACTTC
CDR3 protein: CSASRDRGYGSYEQYF

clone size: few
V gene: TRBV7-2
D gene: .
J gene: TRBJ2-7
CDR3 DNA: TGTGCCAGCAGCCAAGGGACCACCCTCTACGAGCAGTACTTC
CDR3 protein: CASSQGTTLYEQYF

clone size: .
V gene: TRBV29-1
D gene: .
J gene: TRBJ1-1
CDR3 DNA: TGCAGCGTTGGTGTCACTGAAGCTTTCTTT
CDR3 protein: CSVGVTEAFF

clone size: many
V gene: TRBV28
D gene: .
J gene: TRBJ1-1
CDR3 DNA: TGTGCCAGCAGTTCAGGGGATCGGAGGTTAAGTAGGGACACTGAAGCTTTCTTT
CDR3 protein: CASSSGDRRLSRDTEAFF

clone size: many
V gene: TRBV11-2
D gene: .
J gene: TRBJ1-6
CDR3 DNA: TGTGCCAGCAGCCTGAGGCGTTCGGATTCACCCCTCCACTTT
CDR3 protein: CASSLRRSDSPLHF

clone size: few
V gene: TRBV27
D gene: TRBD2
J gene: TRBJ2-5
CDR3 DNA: TGTGCCAGCAGTCCAATAGCGGGAGCGAAGGAAGAGACCCAGTACTTC
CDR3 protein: CASSPIAGAKEETQYF